This T cell receptor beta chain was sequenced in a study of technical replicates of blood from several donors. TCRdb's table, derived via immunoSEQ multiplex PCR, lists solely in-frame clones and lacks some. Of 95,000 to 100,000 clones in the sample, just over 95% were seen once. The sequenced sample consisted of T cells isolated from PBMCs. This clonotype originated in a human donor in good health.

The CDR3 loop reads CASSLSVGGELFF. CDR3 sequence (DNA): TGTGCCAGCAGTTTAAGTGTCGGCGGGGAGCTGTTTTTT. The chain has TRBV28 and TRBJ2-2, with D unclear. The ends were cut back, 2 bases at V and 7 bases at J, with 8 bases in the middle. Germline CDR1 reads MDHEN; CDR2 reads SYDVKM. The CDR3 runs to 13 residues. The complete variable domain, with remaining parts taken from reference TRBV28 and TRBJ2-2, reads DVKVTQSSRYLVKRTGEKVFLECVQDMDHENMFWYRQDPGLGLRLIYFSYDVKMKEKGDIPEGYSVSREKKERFSLILESASTNQTSMYLCASSLSVGGELFFGEGSRLTVL.